The entry that follows covers one T cell receptor (beta chain) sequence. Its antigen is not known. The data originate from a study of regulatory T cells in long-lasting Graves disease. Study conclusions and caveats: Relative to new patients (around 1,000), persistent patients exhibited greater sharing of public clonotypes (about 2,700). Compared with new cases, persistent Graves' patients showed reduced TCR diversity. Persistent disease showed a preference for TRBV28, TRBJ1-2 and TRBJ2-5.

Combining iRepertoire HTBI primers with Arm-PCR of CDR3 regions, the authors built TCR beta libraries. TCRdb re-called the multiplex PCR reads with MiXCR, one entry per CDR3 protein. The repertoire has about 290,000 distinct CDR3 sequences, 22% of them found once; the top ten carry about 56%. Time point defined: persistent/refractory GD, antithyroid drugs over 5 years with positive TRAb. Following extraction of RNA from PBMCs, that RNA was used to make the TCR library. Collection of peripheral blood (around 10 milliliters) was done using EDTA tubes. Trimming removed 6 bases at V and 3 bases at J, with 16 bases between. Germline CDR1 and CDR2: SGDLS and YYNGEE. The CDR3 has 16 amino acids.

Sequenced material: peripheral blood mononuclear cells (PBMCs), taken when the disease was refractory, from a patient treated with antithyroid drugs. V and J are TRBV9 and TRBJ2-6; tentatively, D is TRBD1 (5 bases). The sequence came from a female donor with Graves disease. This CDR3 is CASTPASGYGANVLTF. CDR3 DNA: TGTGCCAGCACCCCGGCCTCAGGGTATGGGGCCAACGTCCTGACTTTC.